This T cell receptor beta chain was obtained from a study of CD8 T cells in ankylosing spondylitis. The V gene lost 5 bases and the J gene lost 6 bases, with 19 bases spanning the gap. The CDR3 consists of 15 residues. Germline V lookup: CDR1 SGHTA, CDR2 FQGNSA. TCRdb used MiXCR to reprocess the 5' RACE reads, holding one entry per CDR3 protein. The table has 200,000 to 250,000 distinct CDR3 sequences, 8.2% seen once. This clonotype was seen at least ten times. The clonotype originates from a female donor with ankylosing spondylitis or in good health (not recorded which). Source material: blood, either unsorted or a sorted T cell fraction (not recorded which). This chain joins TRBV7-2 and TRBJ1-2; TRBD1 might be the D (6 bases). The CDR3 DNA follows: TGTGCCAGCAGCCCCTTGACAGTTGGGGGCCATGGCTACACCTTC. Translating it yields CASSPLTVGGHGYTF.